This passage covers 13 T cell receptor beta chains from one sample sequenced in a study of tumor and adjacent non-tumor tissue in lung cancer (dated by TCRdb to the late 2010s). Bulk unsorted tissue served as the source for RNA extraction, and RNA quality was assessed using a NanoDrop ND-1000 and an Agilent 2100. Receptor amplification or capture employed multiplex PCR. Sequencing relied on an Illumina HiSeq 2500. TCRbeta libraries were built by three rounds of nested PCR using primers (Table S4), following protocols modified from ARM-PCR. TCRdb reprocessing: public reads trimmed at Q25 with fastp, clones called with MiXCR, in-frame beta chains kept. Every entry covers one CDR3 protein and lists the most common genes and DNA from its rows. Present in this sample are 70,000 or so distinct CDR3 sequences, 55% to 70% of which were seen just once. 20% to 25% of the sample rests with the top ten. Sequencing was performed on lung tumor tissue. Every receptor here comes from a man aged 50 to 59 with non-small cell lung cancer.

This clonotype appeared a few times. The junction departs from the called germline gene at one end, perhaps through a read error. The chain is built from TRBV6-1 and TRBJ1-2; D not resolved. This CDR3 has 14 residues. CDR1 and CDR2 (germline): MNHNS, SASEGT. The CDR3 spells CASNELASADGYIF. CDR3 sequence (DNA): TGTGCCAGCAATGAATTGGCCTCAGCGGATGGCTACATCTTC.

This chain connects TRBV5-6 to TRBJ1-4; D gene unclear. The CDR3 runs 12 residues. Germline CDR1 and CDR2: SGHDT and YYEEEE. V lost 2 bases and J 10 bases, leaving 9 bases between the germline ends. CDR3 sequence reads: CASSLWGGKLFF. In DNA, the CDR3 is TGTGCCAGCAGCTTATGGGGTGGAAAACTGTTTTTT.

This clonotype was recorded many times. Possible read error: a much larger clone is one base away. The V gene is TRBV5-8, the J gene TRBJ2-2; no reliable D call. CDR1 is SGHTS and CDR2 is YDEGEE in the germline V gene. The CDR3 has 13 amino acids. With 5 bases removed from V and 1 base from J, the gap between germline ends came to 6 bases. The CDR3 reads CASRHRNTGELFF. CDR3 in DNA: TGTGCCAGCAGGCACAGGAACACCGGGGAGCTGTTTTTT. Full variable domain (missing parts from reference TRBV5-8 and TRBJ2-2): EAGVTQSPTHLIKTRGQQATLRCSPISGHTSVYWYQQALGLGLQFLLWYDEGEERNRGNFPPRFSGRQFPNYSSELNVNALELEDSALYLCASRHRNTGELFFGEGSRLTVL.

The chain uses TRBV7-2 and TRBJ2-5; 7 positions match TRBD2. J lost 5 bases, V lost 1 base, and 4 bases had no gene match. CDR1 and CDR2 from the germline V gene are SGHTA and FQGNSA. The CDR3 runs to 14 residues. The CDR3 DNA reads TGTGCCAGCAGCTTAGATCAGGGAGGGGAGACCCAGTACTTC. Its translation: CASSLDQGGETQYF.

The J gene is TRBJ2-5, the V gene TRBV25-1; D is undetermined. Trimming removed 5 bases at V and 2 bases at J, with 15 bases between. CDR1 is MGHDK, CDR2 SYGVNS, per germline. This CDR3 region has 15 residues. The CDR3 sequence: CASSQWGSRQETQYF. CDR3 DNA: TGTGCCAGCAGTCAATGGGGTTCCAGGCAAGAGACCCAGTACTTC.

The chain is built from TRBV19 and TRBJ2-3; TRBD2 aligns across 7 bases. From germline, CDR1 is LNHDA and CDR2 SQIVND (reference sequence). This CDR3 comprises 14 residues. The J segment lost 5 bases and the V segment lost 4 bases, leaving 6 bases of the junction unmatched. As DNA, the CDR3 is TGTGCCAGTAGTAGGGGAGGGGTTGGAGATACGCAGTATTTT. It specifies CASSRGGVGDTQYF. Together with reference TRBV19 and TRBJ2-3, the CDR3 gives the full variable domain: DGGITQSPKYLFRKEGQNVTLSCEQNLNHDAMYWYRQDPGQGLRLIYYSQIVNDFQKGDIAEGYSVSREKKESFPLTVTSAQKNPTAFYLCASSRGGVGDTQYFGPGTRLTVL.

In regard to this clonotype: At one end, the junction sequence differs from germline, possibly due to a read error. V usage is TRBV6-5 and J usage is TRBJ1-2; D uncertain. Per the germline V gene, CDR1 is MNHEY and CDR2 is SVGAGI. The CDR3 covers 13 residues. CDR3 residues: CVSGTQGLDGYTF. The CDR3 coding sequence is TGTGTCAGCGGAACTCAAGGGTTAGATGGCTACACCTTC.

As for this clonotype: A clone one base away is much larger, so this may be a read error. The J gene is TRBJ2-5, the V gene TRBV5-4; D call uncertain. Germline V lookup: CDR1 SGHNT, CDR2 YYREEE (reference sequence). The CDR3 spans 12 residues. CDR3 sequence (DNA): TGTGCCAGCAGCCCGCCTGGTGAGACCCGGTACTTC. Translated, it gives CASSPPGETRYF. Full variable domain (outside the CDR3, taken from reference TRBV5-4 and TRBJ2-5): ETGVTQSPTHLIKTRGQQVTLRCSSQSGHNTVSWYQQALGQGPQFIFQYYREEENGRGNFPPRFSGLQFPNYSSELNVNALELDDSALYLCASSPPGETRYFGPGTRLLVL.

This clonotype was picked up one time. A single base separates this from a much larger clone, so it may be a read error. DNA for the CDR3: TGTGACAGCAGCCGAACCGGGCCGCCTTTGAACACTGAAGCTTTCTTT. Translating gives CDSSRTGPPLNTEAFF. The V and J genes are TRBV6-2 or TRBV6-3 and TRBJ1-1; no firm D call. The CDR3 consists of 16 residues. Per germline, CDR1 MNHEY and CDR2 SVGEGT.

This clonotype was observed many times. This sequence joins TRBV6-5 and TRBJ2-2; TRBD2 is a possible D gene (6 bases). The germline gives CDR1 MNHEY, CDR2 SVGAGI. The CDR3 loop spans 17 amino acids. The ends were cut back, 5 bases at V and 6 bases at J, with 22 bases in the middle. The CDR3 sequence is CASSLLLPPWEAGELFF. The CDR3 nucleotides are TGTGCCAGCAGTCTCCTCCTTCCGCCCTGGGAGGCCGGGGAGCTGTTTTTT.

There are a few counts of this clonotype. This chain joins TRBV5-1 and TRBJ2-2; TRBD2 matches at 13 bases. Germline V gives CDR1 SGHRS, CDR2 YFSETQ. V gave up 9 bases and J gave up 2 bases; unmatched junction bases: 10. The CDR3 has 17 amino acids. CDR3 in amino acids: CANKWTSGSPNTGELFF. CDR3 bases: TGCGCCAACAAATGGACTAGCGGGAGTCCAAACACCGGGGAGCTGTTTTTT.

On this clonotype: A much larger clone lies a single base off, so this may be a read error. This chain connects TRBV6-1 to TRBJ2-5, with 8 bases lining up with TRBD2. The germline V gene encodes CDR1 MNHNS and CDR2 SASEGT. The CDR3 has 15 residues. The CDR3 loop reads CVSSFSGLASETQYF. The CDR3 DNA reads TGTGTCAGCAGTTTTTCTGGACTAGCTTCGGAGACCCAGTACTTC.

This sequence joins TRBV7-9 and TRBJ1-1; D not resolved. The V gene lost 4 bases and the J gene lost 1 base, with 13 bases spanning the gap. CDR1 SEHNR and CDR2 FQNEAQ come from the germline V gene (reference sequence). The CDR3 consists of 15 residues. CDR3 amino acids: CASSSRPAPNTEAFF. DNA of the CDR3: TGTGCCAGCAGCTCGCGACCCGCCCCGAACACTGAAGCTTTCTTT.